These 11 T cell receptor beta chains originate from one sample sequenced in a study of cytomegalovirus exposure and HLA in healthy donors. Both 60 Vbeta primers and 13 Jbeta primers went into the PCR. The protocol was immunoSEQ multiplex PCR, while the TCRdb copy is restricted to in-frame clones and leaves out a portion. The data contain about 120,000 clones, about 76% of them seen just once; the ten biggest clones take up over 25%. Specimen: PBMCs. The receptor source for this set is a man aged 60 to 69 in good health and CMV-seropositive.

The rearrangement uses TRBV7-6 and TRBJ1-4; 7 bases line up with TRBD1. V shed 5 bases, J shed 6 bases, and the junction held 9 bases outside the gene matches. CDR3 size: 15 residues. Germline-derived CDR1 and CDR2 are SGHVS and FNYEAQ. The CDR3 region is CASSRQGGKDEKLFF. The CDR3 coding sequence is TGTGCCAGCAGCCGGCAAGGGGGCAAAGATGAAAAACTGTTTTTT.

The chain's CDR3 is CASSLGTGSNEKLFF. DNA for the CDR3: TGTGCCAGCAGCTTGGGGACAGGGTCTAATGAAAAACTGTTTTTT. The V gene is TRBV5-4, the J gene TRBJ1-4; TRBD1 aligns across 8 bases. V lost 0 bases and J lost 3; bases outside the gene matches: 1. Germline V gene data show CDR1 as SGHNT and CDR2 as YYREEE (reference sequence). This CDR3 comprises 15 residues. Complete variable domain (other parts from reference TRBV5-4 and TRBJ1-4): ETGVTQSPTHLIKTRGQQVTLRCSSQSGHNTVSWYQQALGQGPQFIFQYYREEENGRGNFPPRFSGLQFPNYSSELNVNALELDDSALYLCASSLGTGSNEKLFFGSGTQLSVL.

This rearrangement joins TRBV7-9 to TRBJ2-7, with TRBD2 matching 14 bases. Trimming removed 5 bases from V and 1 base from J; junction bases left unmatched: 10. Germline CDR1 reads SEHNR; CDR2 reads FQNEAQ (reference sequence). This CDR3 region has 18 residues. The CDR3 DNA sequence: TGTGCCAGCAGCCGACTAGCGGGAGGGCCCCTAGGATCCTACGAGCAGTACTTC. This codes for CASSRLAGGPLGSYEQYF.

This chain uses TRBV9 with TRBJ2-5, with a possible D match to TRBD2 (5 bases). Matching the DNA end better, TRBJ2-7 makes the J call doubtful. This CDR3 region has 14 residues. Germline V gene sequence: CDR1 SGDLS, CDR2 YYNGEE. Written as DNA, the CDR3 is TGTGCCAGCAGCCCACGGACCCAGGCGGGCGAGCAGTACTTC. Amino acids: CASSPRTQAGEQYF.

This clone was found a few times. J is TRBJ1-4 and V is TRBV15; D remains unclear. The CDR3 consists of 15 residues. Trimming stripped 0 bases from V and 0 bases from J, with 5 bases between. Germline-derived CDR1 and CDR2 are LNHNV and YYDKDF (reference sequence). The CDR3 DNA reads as TGTGCCACCAGCAGAGACCAAACAACTAATGAAAAACTGTTTTTT. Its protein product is CATSRDQTTNEKLFF.

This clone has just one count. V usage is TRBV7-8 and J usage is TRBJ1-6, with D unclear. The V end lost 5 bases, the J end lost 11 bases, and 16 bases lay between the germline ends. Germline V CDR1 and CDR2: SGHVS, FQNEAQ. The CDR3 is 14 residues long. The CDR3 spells CASSPGRAPAPLHF. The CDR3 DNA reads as TGTGCCAGCAGCCCCGGGCGGGCCCCTGCACCCCTCCACTTT.

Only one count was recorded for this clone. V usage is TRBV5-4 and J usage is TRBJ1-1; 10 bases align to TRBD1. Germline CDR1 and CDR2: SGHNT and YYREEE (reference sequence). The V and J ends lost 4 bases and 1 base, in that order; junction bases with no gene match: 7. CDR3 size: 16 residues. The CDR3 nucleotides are TGTGCCAGCAGCCTCCCGGGACAGGGGACGAACACTGAAGCTTTCTTT. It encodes CASSLPGQGTNTEAFF.

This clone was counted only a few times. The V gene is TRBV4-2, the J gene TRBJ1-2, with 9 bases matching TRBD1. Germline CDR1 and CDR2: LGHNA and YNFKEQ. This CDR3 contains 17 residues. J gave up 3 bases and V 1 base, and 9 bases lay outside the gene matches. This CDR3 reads CASSQAQGQGMDYGYTF. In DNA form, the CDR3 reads TGTGCCAGCAGCCAAGCCCAGGGACAGGGAATGGACTATGGCTACACCTTC.

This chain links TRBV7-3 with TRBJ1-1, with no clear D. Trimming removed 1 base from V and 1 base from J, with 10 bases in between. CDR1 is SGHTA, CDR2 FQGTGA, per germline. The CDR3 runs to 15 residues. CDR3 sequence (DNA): TGTGCCAGCAGCTTAATAGACGCAGGGAACACTGAAGCTTTCTTT. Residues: CASSLIDAGNTEAFF. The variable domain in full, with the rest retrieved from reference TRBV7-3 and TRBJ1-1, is GAGVSQTPSNKVTEKGKYVELRCDPISGHTALYWYRQSLGQGPEFLIYFQGTGAADDSGLPNDRFFAVRPEGSVSTLKIQRTERGDSAVYLCASSLIDAGNTEAFFGQGTRLTVV.

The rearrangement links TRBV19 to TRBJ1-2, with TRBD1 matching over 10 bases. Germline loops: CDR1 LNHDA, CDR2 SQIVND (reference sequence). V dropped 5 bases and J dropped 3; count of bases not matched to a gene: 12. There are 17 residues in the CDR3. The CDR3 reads CASSGPPGTGVDYGYTF. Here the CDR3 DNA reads TGTGCCAGTAGTGGCCCCCCCGGGACAGGGGTGGACTATGGCTACACCTTC.

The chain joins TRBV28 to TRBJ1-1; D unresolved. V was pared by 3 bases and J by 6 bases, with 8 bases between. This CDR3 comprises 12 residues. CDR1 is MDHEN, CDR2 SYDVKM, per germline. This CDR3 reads CASSLVQAEAFF. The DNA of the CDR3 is TGTGCCAGCAGTTTGGTGCAGGCTGAAGCTTTCTTT.